This T cell receptor beta chain appears in the sequencing data of a study of molecular identifiers for immune sequencing clone quantification. TCRdb re-derived calls from the PCR reads in MiXCR, one entry per CDR3 protein. The table lists 60,000 to 70,000 distinct CDR3 sequences, around a sixth of them singletons. The CDR3 spans 13 residues. Germline V gene lookup returns CDR1 DFQATT and CDR2 SNEGSKA (reference sequence). Note on this clonotype: A junction boundary mismatches the germline segment, possibly from a read error.

Sequencing was performed on naive CD8+ T cells from blood, with Jurkat cell RNA spiked in. Subset here: FACS-sorted CD8+CD4-CCR7+CD45RA+ naive T cells. The TCR comes from a human donor in good health. Some libraries in this study had Jurkat cell RNA spiked in. This sequence joins TRBV20-1 and TRBJ2-7; D is uncertain. DNA of the CDR3: TGCAGTGCTAGAGTAGTGGAGAATAACGAGCAGAACTTC. It specifies CSARVVENNEQNF.